The next 8 T cell receptor beta chains were all read from a single sample in a study of T cells in localized non-small cell lung cancer (dated by TCRdb to about 2020). Library preparation used the immunoSEQ multiplex PCR assay. TCRdb obtained this table from immuneACCESS and retained in-frame rearrangements with V and J assigned. These tables miss some clones; where compared with another copy, unresolved V genes account for less than half of the shortfall, and the remainder is unexplained. In all, the sample holds approximately 54,000 clones, and just over 85% of those were seen once. The leading ten clones occupy about 5.6% of the sample. Here the sequenced sample was peripheral blood, taken before any cancer treatment. The receptor set was obtained from a woman between 40 and 69 years old with stage I lung adenocarcinoma.

The chain has TRBV11-3 and TRBJ2-1, with D unclear. CDR1 is SGHNT, CDR2 YENEEA, per germline. With 3 bases removed from V and 10 bases from J, the gap between germline ends came to 10 bases. The CDR3 has 12 residues. This CDR3 reads CASSLGGLEQFF. The DNA for the CDR3 is TGTGCCAGCAGCTTGGGCGGCCTGGAGCAGTTCTTC.

The rearrangement uses TRBV4-3 and TRBJ1-4; 7 bases match TRBD1. The V and J ends lost 0 bases and 2 bases, in that order; junction bases with no gene match: 12. Germline values: CDR1 LGHNA, CDR2 YSLEER. The CDR3 length is 19 residues. The CDR3 DNA reads as TGCGCCAGCAGCCAAGAGTATGACAGGGAAGTAGCGACTAATGAAAAACTGTTTTTT. This translates into CASSQEYDREVATNEKLFF.

The chain carries TRBV29-1 and TRBJ2-7; D gene ambiguous. Trimming took 4 bases from V and 0 from J, leaving 7 bases between them. This CDR3 is 12 amino acids long. Germline V gene data show CDR1 as SQVTM and CDR2 as ANQGSEA. CDR3 nucleotides: TGCAGCGTTGGACCGGGCTCCTACGAGCAGTACTTC. Amino acid sequence: CSVGPGSYEQYF.

The chain carries TRBV6-5 and TRBJ1-1, with 8 bases lining up with TRBD1. Germline V gene data show CDR1 as MNHEY and CDR2 as SVGAGI. Trimming at V came to 5 bases and at J to 9 bases, leaving 8 bases not matched to a gene. This CDR3 is built from 13 residues. This chain's CDR3 is CASSERSGGQAFF. In nucleotides, the CDR3 is TGTGCCAGCAGTGAGCGCTCAGGGGGCCAAGCTTTCTTT.

The V and J genes are TRBV6-4 and TRBJ2-2, with TRBD1 matching 10 bases. CDR1 and CDR2 from the germline V gene are MRHNA and SNTAGT. The junction had 5 bases not matched to a gene; V was cut back by 7 bases and J by 3 bases. This CDR3 has 15 residues. The CDR3 loop is CASTPGQGYTGELFF. As DNA, the CDR3 is TGTGCCAGCACCCCGGGACAGGGGTACACCGGGGAGCTGTTTTTT.

This clone was detected only once. The chain employs TRBV7-2 and TRBJ1-1; 7 bases map to TRBD1. The germline V gene encodes CDR1 SGHTA and CDR2 FQGNSA. J lost 3 bases, V lost 6 bases, and 7 bases had no gene match. This CDR3 has 14 amino acids. The CDR3 region has the DNA TGTGCCAGCAGGCGACAGGGTTTGGACACTGAAGCTTTCTTT. It specifies CASRRQGLDTEAFF.

This rearrangement joins TRBV6-5 to TRBJ1-1; tentatively, D is TRBD1 (5 bases). The CDR3 runs to 15 residues. Germline CDR1 MNHEY, CDR2 SVGAGI. V was clipped by 4 bases and J by 1 base, with 13 bases between them. Here the CDR3 DNA reads TGTGCCAGCAGTTCCCTCGGGGGGTGGAACACTGAAGCTTTCTTT. It encodes CASSSLGGWNTEAFF.

This sequence joins TRBV5-1 and TRBJ1-1, with 8 bases lining up with TRBD1. The ends lost 4 bases at V and 4 bases at J; junction bases unmatched: 6. Germline V gene sequence: CDR1 SGHRS, CDR2 YFSETQ. This CDR3 is 14 amino acids long. The CDR3 DNA follows: TGCGCCAGCAGCCCGGACAGGGAGGGCACTGAAGCTTTCTTT. Translation gives CASSPDREGTEAFF.